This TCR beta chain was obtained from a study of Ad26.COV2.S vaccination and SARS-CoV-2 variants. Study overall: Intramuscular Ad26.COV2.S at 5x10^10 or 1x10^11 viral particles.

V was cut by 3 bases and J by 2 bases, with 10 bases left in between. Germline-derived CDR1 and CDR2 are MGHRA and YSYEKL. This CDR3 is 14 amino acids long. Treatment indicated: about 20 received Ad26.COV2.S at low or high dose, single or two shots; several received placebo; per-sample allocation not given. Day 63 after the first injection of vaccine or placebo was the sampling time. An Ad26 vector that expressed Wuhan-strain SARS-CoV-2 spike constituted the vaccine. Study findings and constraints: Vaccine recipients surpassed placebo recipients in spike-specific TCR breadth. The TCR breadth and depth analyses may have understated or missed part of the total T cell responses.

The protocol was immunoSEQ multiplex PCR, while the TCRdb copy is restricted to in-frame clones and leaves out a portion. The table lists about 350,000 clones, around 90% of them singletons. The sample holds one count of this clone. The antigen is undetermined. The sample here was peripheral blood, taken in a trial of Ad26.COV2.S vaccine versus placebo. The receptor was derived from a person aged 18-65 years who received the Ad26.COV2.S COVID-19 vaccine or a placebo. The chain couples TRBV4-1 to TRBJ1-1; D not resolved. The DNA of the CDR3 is TGCGCCAGCAGCCAGACCGATTACAACACTGAAGCTTTCTTT. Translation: CASSQTDYNTEAFF.